This TCR beta chain was obtained from a study of blood T cell repertoires in COVID-19. The overall study: Acute and convalescent COVID-19 samples came from the United States, Italy and Spain.

CDR1 is SGHTA, CDR2 FQGNSA, per germline. V was clipped by 6 bases and J by 3 bases, with 18 bases between them. The CDR3 contains 15 residues. In the source study's methods: The assay estimated nucleated cells by amplifying reference gene primers. This table comes from immunoSEQ multiplex PCR, and its TCRdb copy is limited to in-frame clones, with some not included. V and J calls and clone size are as listed in that table; D and trimming were resolved from the DNA. Of 250,000 or so clones listed, 70% to 85% are singletons. The sequence was collected from a man between 35 and 55 years old who had recovered from COVID-19. The J gene is TRBJ2-7, the V gene TRBV7-2; TRBD2 is a possible D gene (6 bases). Source material: peripheral blood. CDR3 sequence reads: CASRLGTQPIYEQYF. The DNA of the CDR3 is TGTGCCAGCAGACTAGGGACTCAACCGATCTACGAGCAGTACTTC. The variable domain in full, with the rest retrieved from reference TRBV7-2 and TRBJ2-7, is GAGVSQSPSNKVTEKGKDVELRCDPISGHTALYWYRQSLGQGLEFLIYFQGNSAPDKSGLPSDRFSAERTGGSVSTLTIQRTQQEDSAVYLCASRLGTQPIYEQYFGPGTRLTVT.